Here is one TCR beta chain with its context. Its matching antigen is unknown. This specimen comes from a study of shared clonotypes between healthy human individuals. Study results and limitations: Clonotype sharing among donors was thought likely to change with sequencing depth. Naive subsets, compared against memory subsets, generally had larger estimated richness values. Shared across a handful of donors were roughly 4.8% of the naive CD4 clonotypes.

Using immunoSEQ multiplex PCR, the repertoire was profiled, and TCRdb retains in-frame clones only, with some absent. Among about 690,000 clones listed, around 91% were seen once. The receptor comes from a man in his late teens or twenties in good health. Some clones in this sample may be carry-over from other donors' samples. The sequenced sample was memory CD8+ T cells from PBMCs. Subset given: CD45RO+ cells pooled with CCR7-negative TemRA cells.

CDR3 nucleotide sequence: TGTGCCAGCAGTGAACCGGGCGGGAGGGGATCAGATACGCAGTATTTT. It is translated as CASSEPGGRGSDTQYF. The rearrangement joins TRBV6-1 to TRBJ2-3; 9 nucleotides match TRBD2. The V and J ends lost 2 bases and 4 bases, in that order; junction bases with no gene match: 7. Germline V gene data show CDR1 as MNHNS and CDR2 as SASEGT. This CDR3 contains 16 residues.